This TCR beta chain was recorded in a study of blood T cell repertoires in COVID-19. Study-level information: Acute and convalescent COVID-19 samples came from the United States, Italy and Spain. Sources were T cells, B-cell-depleted T cells, or PBMCs; the material itself was cDNA or gDNA.

As processed by the authors: Using reference gene primer amplification, nucleated cell counts were estimated. Sequencing was performed with immunoSEQ multiplex PCR; in TCRdb, only in-frame clones are kept and a portion is missing. That table furnishes V, J and clone size, whereas the DNA furnished D and trimming. The repertoire holds fewer than 200,000 clones, with about nine tenths as singletons. The CDR3 length is 17 residues. V lost 5 bases, J lost 4 bases, and 8 bases stayed unmatched. Germline V gives CDR1 SGHNT, CDR2 YENEEA. The sequencing input was peripheral blood. The source is a man in his fifties or sixties with acute or convalescent COVID-19. The rearrangement links TRBV11-3 to TRBJ2-3; TRBD2 matches 14 bases. The CDR3 nucleotides are TGTGCCAGCAGCCCACGACTAGCGGGAGGGCCCCCAGATACGCAGTATTTT. It yields the protein CASSPRLAGGPPDTQYF.